Here is one T cell receptor (beta chain) with its context. The antigen is not known. TCRdb processed the multiplex PCR reads anew with MiXCR; each CDR3 protein has one entry. There are 200,000 to 300,000 distinct CDR3 sequences in the sample; around 30% occur only once, and about 1% lies in the top ten. The lymph nodes were axillary draining lymph nodes from breast cancer patients. The record originates from a study of breast tumors, draining lymph nodes, adjacent tissues. CDR3 length: 13 amino acids. Germline V gene data show CDR1 as LNHDA and CDR2 as SQIVND (reference sequence). The J segment lost 11 bases and the V segment lost 9 bases, leaving 10 bases of the junction unmatched. Broader study findings: The lymph node origin of tumor T cells was framed as consistent with a hypothesis, not demonstrated. Compared with basal-like, luminal-like tumors shared significantly more repertoire with nontumor tissue. The data were judged consistent with most tumor T cells coming from lymph node and expanding in tumor.

This chain uses TRBV19 with TRBJ1-2, with TRBD1 matching over 12 bases. Sequencing used axillary lymph node tissue. This receptor was obtained from a female donor with breast cancer. Some clones in this sample may be carry-over from other donors' samples. The CDR3, as DNA: TGTGCCAGCAGCTTAAAGGGACAGGGGGCTTACACCTTC. This gives the protein CASSLKGQGAYTF.